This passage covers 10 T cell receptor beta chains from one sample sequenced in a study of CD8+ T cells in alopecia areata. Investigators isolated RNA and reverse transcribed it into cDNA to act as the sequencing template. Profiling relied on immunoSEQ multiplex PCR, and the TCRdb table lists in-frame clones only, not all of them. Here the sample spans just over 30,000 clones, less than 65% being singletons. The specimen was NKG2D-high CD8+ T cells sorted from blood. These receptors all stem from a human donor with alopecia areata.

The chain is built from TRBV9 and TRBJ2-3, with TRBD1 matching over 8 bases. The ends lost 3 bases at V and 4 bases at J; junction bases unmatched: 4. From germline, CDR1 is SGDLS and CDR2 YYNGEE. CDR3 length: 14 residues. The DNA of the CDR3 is TGTGCCAGCAGCGAAGGGACAGGCTCAGATACGCAGTATTTT. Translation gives CASSEGTGSDTQYF.

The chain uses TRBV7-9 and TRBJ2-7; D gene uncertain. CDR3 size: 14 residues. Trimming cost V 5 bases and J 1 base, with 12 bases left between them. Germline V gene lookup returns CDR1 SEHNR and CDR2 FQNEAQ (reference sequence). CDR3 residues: CASSQTTDSYEQYF. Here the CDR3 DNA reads TGTGCCAGCAGCCAAACCACGGATTCCTACGAGCAGTACTTC.

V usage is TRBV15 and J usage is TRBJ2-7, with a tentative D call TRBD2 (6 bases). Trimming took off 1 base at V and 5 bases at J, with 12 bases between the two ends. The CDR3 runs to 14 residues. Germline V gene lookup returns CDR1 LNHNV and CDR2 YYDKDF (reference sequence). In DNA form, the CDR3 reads TGTGCCACCAGCAGAGTCGGGGGAAACAACGAGCAGTACTTC. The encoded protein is CATSRVGGNNEQYF.

The DNA of the CDR3 is TGTGCCAGCAGCGCTCTGGGGGGGTATGAGCAGTTCTTC. Protein product: CASSALGGYEQFF. The chain employs TRBV9 and TRBJ2-1; 7 positions agree with TRBD2. V was pared by 3 bases and J by 8 bases, with 5 bases of the junction left unmatched. CDR3 length: 13 residues. CDR1 and CDR2 (germline): SGDLS, YYNGEE.

This CDR3 is CASSQVEGAAYEQYF. The CDR3 region has the DNA TGCGCCAGCAGCCAAGTGGAGGGGGCAGCCTACGAGCAGTACTTC. The chain combines TRBV4-1 with TRBJ2-7; D might be TRBD1 (7 bases). Germline CDR1 reads MGHRA; CDR2 reads YSYEKL. V was trimmed by 1 base and J by 2 bases, leaving 12 bases between them. The CDR3 is made up of 15 amino acids.

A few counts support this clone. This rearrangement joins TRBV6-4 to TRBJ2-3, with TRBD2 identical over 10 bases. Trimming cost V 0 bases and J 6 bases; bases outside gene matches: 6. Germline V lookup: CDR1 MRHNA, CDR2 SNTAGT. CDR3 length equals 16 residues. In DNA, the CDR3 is TGTGCCAGCAGTGACTCGTCCGCTAGCGGGAGCGATACGCAGTATTTT. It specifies CASSDSSASGSDTQYF.

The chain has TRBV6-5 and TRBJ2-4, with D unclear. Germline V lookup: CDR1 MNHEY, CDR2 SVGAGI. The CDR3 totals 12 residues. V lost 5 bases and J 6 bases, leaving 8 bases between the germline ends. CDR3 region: CASSTVGNIQYF. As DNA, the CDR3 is TGTGCCAGCAGTACAGTAGGAAACATTCAGTACTTC.

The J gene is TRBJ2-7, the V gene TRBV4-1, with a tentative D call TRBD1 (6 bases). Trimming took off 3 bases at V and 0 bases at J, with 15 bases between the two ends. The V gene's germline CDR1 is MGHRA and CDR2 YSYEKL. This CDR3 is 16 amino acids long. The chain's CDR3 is CASSQDPDRSSYEQYF. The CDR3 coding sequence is TGCGCCAGCAGCCAGGACCCTGACAGGAGCTCCTACGAGCAGTACTTC.

The CDR3 reads CASNRPLLFDGGYTF. CDR3 DNA sequence: TGTGCCAGCAACAGGCCCCTCTTATTTGATGGGGGCTACACCTTC. This rearrangement joins TRBV28 to TRBJ1-2; D possibly corresponds to TRBD1 (5 bases). This CDR3 has 15 residues. V was clipped by 7 bases and J by 8 bases, with 23 bases between them. The germline V gene has CDR1 MDHEN and CDR2 SYDVKM.

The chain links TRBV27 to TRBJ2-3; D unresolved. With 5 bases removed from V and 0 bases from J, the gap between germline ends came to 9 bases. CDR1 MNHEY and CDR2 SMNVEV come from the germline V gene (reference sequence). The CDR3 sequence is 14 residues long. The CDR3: CASSPRPSTDTQYF. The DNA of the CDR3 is TGTGCCAGCAGTCCTCGACCGAGCACAGATACGCAGTATTTT.